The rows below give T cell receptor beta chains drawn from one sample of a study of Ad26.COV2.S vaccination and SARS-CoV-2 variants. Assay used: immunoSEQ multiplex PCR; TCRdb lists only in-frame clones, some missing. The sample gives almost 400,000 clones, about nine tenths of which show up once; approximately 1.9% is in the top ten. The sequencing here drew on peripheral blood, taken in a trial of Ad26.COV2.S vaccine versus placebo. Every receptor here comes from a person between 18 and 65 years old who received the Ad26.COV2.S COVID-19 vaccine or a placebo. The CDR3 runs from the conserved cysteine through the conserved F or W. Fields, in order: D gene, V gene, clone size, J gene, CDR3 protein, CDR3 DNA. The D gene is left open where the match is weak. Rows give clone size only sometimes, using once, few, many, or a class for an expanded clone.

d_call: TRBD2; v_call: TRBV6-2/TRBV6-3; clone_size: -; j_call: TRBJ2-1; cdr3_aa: CASSHGTSIHEQFF; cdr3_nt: TGTGCCAGCAGTCACGGGACTAGCATACATGAGCAGTTCTTC
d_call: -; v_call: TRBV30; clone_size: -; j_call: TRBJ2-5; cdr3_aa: CAAQTTSAGETQYF; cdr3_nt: TGTGCCGCCCAAACCACTTCTGCTGGGGAGACCCAGTACTTC
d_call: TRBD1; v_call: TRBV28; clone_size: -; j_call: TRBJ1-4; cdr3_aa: CASSFPGQGWEKLFF; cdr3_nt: TGTGCCAGCAGTTTTCCGGGACAGGGGTGGGAAAAACTGTTTTTT
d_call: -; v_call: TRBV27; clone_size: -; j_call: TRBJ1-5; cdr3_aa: CASSLTGGNSNQPQHF; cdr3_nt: TGTGCCAGCAGTTTAACCGGGGGAAATAGCAATCAGCCCCAGCATTTT
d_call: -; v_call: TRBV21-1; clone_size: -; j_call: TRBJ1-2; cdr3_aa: CASSPWTVNNYGYTF; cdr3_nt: TGTGCCAGCAGCCCCTGGACAGTCAATAACTATGGCTACACCTTC
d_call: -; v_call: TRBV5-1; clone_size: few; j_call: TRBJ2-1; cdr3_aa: CASSPNQGRRFF; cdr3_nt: TGCGCCAGCAGCCCCAACCAGGGAAGGCGGTTCTTC
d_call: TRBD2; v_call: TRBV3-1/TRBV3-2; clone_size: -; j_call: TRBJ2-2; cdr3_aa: CASSRGLAGVGTGELFF; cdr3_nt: TGTGCCAGCAGCCGGGGACTAGCGGGAGTTGGAACCGGGGAGCTGTTTTTT
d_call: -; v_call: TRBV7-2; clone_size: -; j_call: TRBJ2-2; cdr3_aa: CASSRTAGTQSGELFF; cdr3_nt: TGTGCCAGCAGCCGGACCGCCGGGACGCAGAGCGGGGAGCTGTTTTTT
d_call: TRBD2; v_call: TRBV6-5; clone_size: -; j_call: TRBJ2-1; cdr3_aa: CASSQKSGTEQFF; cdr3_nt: TGTGCCAGCAGCCAGAAAAGCGGGACTGAGCAGTTCTTC
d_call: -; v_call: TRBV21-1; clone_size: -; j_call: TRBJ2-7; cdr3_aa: CASSKAVGGPSYEQYF; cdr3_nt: TGTGCCAGCAGCAAAGCTGTCGGAGGTCCGTCCTACGAGCAGTACTTC
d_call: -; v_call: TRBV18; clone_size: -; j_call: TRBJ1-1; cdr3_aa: CASSPPNSQNTEAFF; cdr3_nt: TGTGCCAGCTCACCACCCAACAGCCAGAACACTGAAGCTTTCTTT
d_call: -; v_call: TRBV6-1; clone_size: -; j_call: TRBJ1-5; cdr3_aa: CASSEGGGNQPQHF; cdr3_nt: TGTGCCAGCAGTGAAGGGGGGGGAAATCAGCCCCAGCATTTT
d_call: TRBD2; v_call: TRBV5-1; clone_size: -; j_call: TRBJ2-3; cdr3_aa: CASSLDQLAGGVDTQYF; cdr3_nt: TGCGCCAGCAGCTTGGATCAACTAGCGGGAGGGGTAGATACGCAGTATTTT
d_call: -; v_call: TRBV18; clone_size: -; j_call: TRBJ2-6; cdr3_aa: CASSPYGLSSGANVLTF; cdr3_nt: TGTGCCAGCTCACCATACGGCCTTAGCTCTGGGGCCAACGTCCTGACTTTC
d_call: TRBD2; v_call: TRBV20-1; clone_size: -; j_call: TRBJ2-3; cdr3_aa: CSASPAGGTDTQYF; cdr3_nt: TGCAGTGCTAGTCCAGCGGGAGGCACAGATACGCAGTATTTT
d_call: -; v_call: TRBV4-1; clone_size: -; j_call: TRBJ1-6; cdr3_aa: CASSQESGAVGSPLHF; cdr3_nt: TGCGCCAGCAGCCAAGAATCCGGTGCTGTAGGTTCACCCCTCCACTTT
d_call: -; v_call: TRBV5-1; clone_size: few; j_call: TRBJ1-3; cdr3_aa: CASSAGTSGNTIYF; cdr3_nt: TGCGCCAGCAGCGCCGGGACCTCTGGAAACACCATATATTTT
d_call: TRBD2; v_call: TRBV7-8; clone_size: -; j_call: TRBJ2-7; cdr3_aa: CASSHGTSGSSLYEQYF; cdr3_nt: TGTGCCAGCAGCCATGGGACTAGCGGGAGCTCATTATACGAGCAGTACTTC
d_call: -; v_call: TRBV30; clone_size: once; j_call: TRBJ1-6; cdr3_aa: CAWGAPALHF; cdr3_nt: TGTGCCTGGGGGGCCCCGGCCCTCCACTTT
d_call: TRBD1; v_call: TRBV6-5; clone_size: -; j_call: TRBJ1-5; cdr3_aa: CASRRAGGSNQPQHF; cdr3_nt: TGTGCCAGCAGACGGGCAGGGGGCAGCAATCAGCCCCAGCATTTT
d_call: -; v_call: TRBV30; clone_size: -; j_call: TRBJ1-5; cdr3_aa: CAWSVVGGVRGQPQHF; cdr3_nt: TGTGCCTGGAGTGTAGTCGGGGGGGTTCGGGGTCAGCCCCAGCATTTT
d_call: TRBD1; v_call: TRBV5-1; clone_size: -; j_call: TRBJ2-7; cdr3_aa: CASSGGQGAGEQYF; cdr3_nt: TGCGCCAGCAGCGGCGGACAGGGGGCAGGTGAGCAGTACTTC
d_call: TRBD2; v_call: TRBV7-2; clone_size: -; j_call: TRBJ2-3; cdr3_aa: CASSLGLAGGLDTQYF; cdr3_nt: TGTGCCAGCAGCTTAGGACTAGCGGGAGGTTTAGATACGCAGTATTTT
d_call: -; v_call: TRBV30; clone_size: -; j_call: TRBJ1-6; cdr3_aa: CAWSVQGSPLHF; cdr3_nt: TGTGCCTGGAGTGTACAGGGTTCACCCCTCCACTTT
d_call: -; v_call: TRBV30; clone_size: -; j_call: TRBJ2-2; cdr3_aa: CAWSAGLNTGELFF; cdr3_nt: TGTGCCTGGAGTGCCGGCCTGAACACCGGGGAGCTGTTTTTT
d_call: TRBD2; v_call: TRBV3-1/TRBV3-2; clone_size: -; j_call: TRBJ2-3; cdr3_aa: CASRSSGSVSDTQYF; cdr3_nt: TGTGCCAGCAGGTCAAGCGGGAGCGTTTCAGATACGCAGTATTTT
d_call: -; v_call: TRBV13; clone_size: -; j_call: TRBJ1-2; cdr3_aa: CASSLNYDRGILNYGYTF; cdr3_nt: TGTGCCAGCAGCTTGAACTATGATCGGGGCATCCTGAACTATGGCTACACCTTC
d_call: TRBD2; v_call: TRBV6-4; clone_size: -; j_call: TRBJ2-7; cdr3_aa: CATTLRGDEQYF; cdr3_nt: TGTGCCACCACCTTACGGGGGGACGAGCAGTACTTC
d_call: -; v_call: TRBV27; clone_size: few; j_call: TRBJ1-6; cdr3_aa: CASSLGWRNSPLHF; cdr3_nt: TGTGCCAGCAGTTTAGGATGGCGGAATTCACCCCTCCACTTT
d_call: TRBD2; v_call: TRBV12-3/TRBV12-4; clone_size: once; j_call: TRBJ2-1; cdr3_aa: CATGLAEGGEQFF; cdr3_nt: TGTGCCACCGGACTAGCGGAGGGGGGTGAGCAGTTCTTC
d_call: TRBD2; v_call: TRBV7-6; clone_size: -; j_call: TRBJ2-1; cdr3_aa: CASSMTSGPSEQFF; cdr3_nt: TGTGCCAGCAGCATGACTAGCGGACCGAGCGAGCAGTTCTTC
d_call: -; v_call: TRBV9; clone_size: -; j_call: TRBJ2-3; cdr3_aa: CASSPKARSTDTQYF; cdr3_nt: TGTGCCAGCAGCCCTAAGGCCCGCAGCACAGATACGCAGTATTTT
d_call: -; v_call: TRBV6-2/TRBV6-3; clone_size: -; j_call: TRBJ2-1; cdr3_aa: CASTPGSRPTYNEQFF; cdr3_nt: TGTGCCAGCACCCCTGGGAGCCGCCCAACCTACAATGAGCAGTTCTTC
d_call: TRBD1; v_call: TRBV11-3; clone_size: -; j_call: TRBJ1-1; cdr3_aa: CASSRTGDTEAFF; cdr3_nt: TGTGCCAGCAGCCGTACAGGGGACACTGAAGCTTTCTTT
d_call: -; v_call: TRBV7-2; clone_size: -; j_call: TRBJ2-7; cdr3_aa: CASSDEGLATYEQYF; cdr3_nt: TGTGCCAGCAGCGACGAGGGACTTGCTACCTACGAGCAGTACTTC
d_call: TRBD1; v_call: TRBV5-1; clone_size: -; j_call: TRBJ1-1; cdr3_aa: CASSIRTGDTEAFF; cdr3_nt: TGCGCCAGCAGCATCAGGACAGGGGACACTGAAGCTTTCTTT
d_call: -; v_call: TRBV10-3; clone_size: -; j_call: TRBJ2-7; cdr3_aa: CAISESAASYEQYF; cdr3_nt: TGTGCCATCAGTGAGTCGGCGGCATCCTACGAGCAGTACTTC
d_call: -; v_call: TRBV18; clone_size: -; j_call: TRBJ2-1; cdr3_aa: CASSRGLEKLSEQFF; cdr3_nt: TGTGCCAGCTCACGGGGTTTAGAGAAGTTATCCGAGCAGTTCTTC
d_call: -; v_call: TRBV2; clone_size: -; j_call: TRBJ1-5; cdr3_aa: CASSEDWASNQPQHF; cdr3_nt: TGTGCCAGCAGTGAAGACTGGGCGAGCAATCAGCCCCAGCATTTT
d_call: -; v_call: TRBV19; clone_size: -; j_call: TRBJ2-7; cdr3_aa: CASSIDLQYEQYF; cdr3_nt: TGTGCCAGTAGTATAGATTTGCAATACGAGCAGTACTTC
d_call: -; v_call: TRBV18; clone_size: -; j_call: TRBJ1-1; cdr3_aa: CASSPRGNTEAFF; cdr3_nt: TGTGCCAGCTCACCAAGAGGGAACACTGAAGCTTTCTTT
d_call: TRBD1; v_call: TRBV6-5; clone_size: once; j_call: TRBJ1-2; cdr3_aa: CASSPRDRGFYGYTF; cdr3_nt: TGTGCCAGCAGTCCGAGGGACAGGGGGTTCTATGGCTACACCTTC
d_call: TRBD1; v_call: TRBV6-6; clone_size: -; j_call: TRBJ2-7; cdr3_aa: CASSYKGAGYEQYF; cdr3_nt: TGTGCCAGCAGTTACAAGGGGGCTGGTTACGAGCAGTACTTC
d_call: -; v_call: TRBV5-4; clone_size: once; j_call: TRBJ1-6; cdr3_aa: CASSLGAGVSNSPLHF; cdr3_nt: TGTGCCAGCAGCTTGGGTGCGGGGGTGAGTAATTCACCCCTCCACTTT
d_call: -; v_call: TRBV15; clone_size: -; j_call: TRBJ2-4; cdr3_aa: CATRRGLAKNIQYF; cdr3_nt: TGTGCCACCCGGCGGGGGCTAGCCAAAAACATTCAGTACTTC
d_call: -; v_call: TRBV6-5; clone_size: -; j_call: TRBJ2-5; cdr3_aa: CASSSRRETQYF; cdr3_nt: TGTGCCAGCAGTAGCCGCCGGGAGACCCAGTACTTC
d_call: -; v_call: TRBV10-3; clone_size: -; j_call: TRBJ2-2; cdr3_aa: CAISVQTVPGNTGELFF; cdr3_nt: TGTGCCATCAGTGTCCAAACGGTCCCGGGAAACACCGGGGAGCTGTTTTTT
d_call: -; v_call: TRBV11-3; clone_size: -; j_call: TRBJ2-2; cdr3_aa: CASLADGTGELFF; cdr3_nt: TGTGCCAGCCTAGCAGACGGGACCGGGGAGCTGTTTTTT
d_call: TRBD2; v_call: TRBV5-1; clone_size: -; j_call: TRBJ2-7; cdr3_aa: CASSSPSGGSYEQYF; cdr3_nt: TGCGCCAGCAGTTCCCCTAGCGGGGGATCCTACGAGCAGTACTTC
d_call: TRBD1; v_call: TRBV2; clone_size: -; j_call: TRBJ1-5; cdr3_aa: CASRKQGARNQPQHF; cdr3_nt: TGTGCCAGCAGAAAACAGGGGGCGCGAAATCAGCCCCAGCATTTT
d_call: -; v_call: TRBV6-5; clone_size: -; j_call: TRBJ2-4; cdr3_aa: CASRDRENIQYF; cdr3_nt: TGTGCCAGCAGAGACAGAGAAAACATTCAGTACTTC
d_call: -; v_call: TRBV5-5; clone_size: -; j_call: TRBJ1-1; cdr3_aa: CASSLRAYNTEAFF; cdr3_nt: TGTGCCAGCAGCTTACGGGCTTACAACACTGAAGCTTTCTTT
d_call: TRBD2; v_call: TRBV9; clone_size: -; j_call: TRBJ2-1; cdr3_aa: CASSVAIRGLAGVVIEQFF; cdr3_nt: TGTGCCAGCAGCGTAGCTATAAGGGGACTAGCGGGAGTTGTTATTGAGCAGTTCTTC
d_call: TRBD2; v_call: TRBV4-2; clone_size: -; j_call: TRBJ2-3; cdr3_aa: CASSQDKTGGPGDTQYF; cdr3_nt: TGTGCCAGCAGCCAAGATAAAACGGGAGGGCCCGGAGATACGCAGTATTTT
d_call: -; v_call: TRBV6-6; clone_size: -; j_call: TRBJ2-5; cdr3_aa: CASSYGPRETQYF; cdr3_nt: TGTGCCAGCAGTTACGGACCCAGGGAGACCCAGTACTTC
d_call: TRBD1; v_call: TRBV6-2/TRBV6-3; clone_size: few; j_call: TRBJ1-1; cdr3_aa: CASSLTQGATEAFF; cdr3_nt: TGTGCCAGCAGTTTAACACAGGGGGCGACTGAAGCTTTCTTT
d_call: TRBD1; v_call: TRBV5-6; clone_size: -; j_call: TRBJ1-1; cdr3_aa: CASSGGQRNTEAFF; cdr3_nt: TGTGCCAGCAGCGGGGGACAGAGGAACACTGAAGCTTTCTTT
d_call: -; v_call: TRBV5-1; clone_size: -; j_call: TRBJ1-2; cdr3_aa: CASSQGGYGYTF; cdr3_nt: TGCGCCAGCAGCCAAGGGGGCTATGGCTACACCTTC
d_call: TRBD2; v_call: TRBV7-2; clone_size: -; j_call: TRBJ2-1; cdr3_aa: CASSFYPGGIKNEQFF; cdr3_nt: TGTGCCAGCAGCTTCTATCCGGGAGGGATAAAGAATGAGCAGTTCTTC